This T cell receptor (beta chain) was recorded in a study of blood T cell repertoires in COVID-19 (dated by TCRdb to between 2020 and 2021). Background on the whole study: The collaborator samples originated in the United States, Italy and Spain and spanned the acute and convalescent phases of COVID-19. The prospective study material was composed of cDNA or gDNA derived from T cells, B-cell-depleted T cells, or PBMCs. The dataset comprised deeply sampled blood TCRbeta repertoires from subjects exposed to, actively infected with, or recovered from COVID-19. A freely available public database, intended as a resource for researchers studying the immune response to SARS-CoV-2, is where the repertoires were released. The samples were drawn from two sources: the first 160 participants of the ongoing ImmuneRACE study, and fewer than 1,500 subjects contributed by 6 global collaborators. Sample metadata almost always included a de-identified subject ID, COVID-19 status, age in years and sex. Where available, HLA class I and class II types were taken from metadata supplied by the sample provider and were not determined by assay-based typing. What the research found in general, with its limitations: How much clinical and demographic metadata was included differed by source and by participant, and the metadata was provided uncurated.

TCRbeta CDR3 regions were amplified from genomic DNA by means of the immunoSEQ Assay, a bias-controlled multiplex PCR. On the authors' methods: Nucleated cell counts per sample were estimated from amplification of reference gene primers within the assay. To quantify the absolute abundance of each unique TCRbeta CDR3 rearrangement, sequence reads were collapsed and filtered. For each sample, productive Simpson clonality was calculated as the square root of Simpson's diversity index over productive rearrangements. The table was pulled from immuneACCESS by TCRdb, which kept in-frame rearrangements only. Such tables lose some clones; where checked, under half of the loss comes from unresolved V genes, and the rest has no known cause. The D gene and trimming were derived from the DNA, and the V and J assignments and clone size from that table. This sample lists about 140,000 clones; about four fifths were detected once. Clones ranked in the top ten supply 7% to 9.5% of the sample.

Trimming costs V 5 bases and J 6 bases, and their ends lie 14 bases apart. CDR1 and CDR2 are read off the germline V gene (reference sequence) as LNHNV and YYDKDF. From the cysteine up to the phenylalanine, the CDR3 has a length of 14 residues. Only the CDR3 region is kept as DNA, spanning 42 bases read in frame from base 1. Regarding this clone: This clone's antigen is unknown. One base away there is no much larger clone; base qualities are not given.

One collaborating source in Seattle enrolled patients while the patients were actively infected and followed the patients over time throughout the course of disease. Each collaborating institution followed its own protocols to collect whole blood in K2EDTA tubes. For TCRbeta analysis, collaborators shipped samples in one of three forms: frozen whole blood, isolated PBMCs, or DNA extracted from either of those sample types. The material sequenced was peripheral blood. In this chain, TRBV15 is recombined with TRBJ1-5; matching of 6 bases hints at TRBD1 as the D gene. The receptor's source is a man in his thirties or forties with COVID-19, enrolled during active disease. The CDR3 protein: CATSAQGNGQPQHF. DNA sequence: TGTGCCACCAGCGCCCAGGGGAACGGTCAGCCCCAGCATTTT. This CDR3, with the reference TRBV15 and TRBJ1-5 proteins standing in past its ends, gives the full variable domain DAMVIQNPRYQVTQFGKPVTLSCSQTLNHNVMYWYQQKSSQAPKLLFHYYDKDFNNEADTPDNFQSRRPNTSFCFLDIRSPGLGDTAMYLCATSAQGNGQPQHFGDGTRLSIL.